Following are 18 T cell receptor beta chains from one sample sequenced in a study of graft-versus-host responses after intestinal transplantation. The data were produced by immunoSEQ multiplex PCR, yet TCRdb's version contains in-frame clones alone and is incomplete. The sample contains about 70,000 clones, 85% to 95% of which appear only once. Their antigens remain unidentified. The material was unstimulated CD8+ T cells sorted from spleen or lymph node cells, obtained before intestinal transplant. The receptors originated from a human donor who received an intestinal transplant.

The genes are TRBV4-2 and TRBJ2-2; D not resolved. CDR1 is LGHNA and CDR2 is YNFKEQ in the germline V gene. Trimming shortened V by 4 bases and J by 8 bases, and 8 bases separated the two germline ends. The CDR3 length is 12 residues. This chain's CDR3 is CASSRLVGELFF. The CDR3 region has the DNA TGTGCCAGCAGCCGCCTCGTGGGGGAGCTGTTTTTT.

The J gene is TRBJ2-3, the V gene TRBV10-1, with TRBD2 identical over 11 bases. The CDR3 is 17 residues long. J gave up 3 bases and V 2 bases, and 7 bases lay outside the gene matches. The V gene's germline CDR1 is WNHNN and CDR2 SYGVQD (reference sequence). The CDR3 loop is CASSEGPSGRMTDTQYF. The CDR3 DNA reads as TGCGCCAGCAGTGAGGGGCCTAGCGGGAGGATGACAGATACGCAGTATTTT.

CDR3 DNA: TGTGCCAGCAGTGAAGTAACGGGGGTCTATCACTACGAGCAGTACTTC. This translates into CASSEVTGVYHYEQYF. The J gene is TRBJ2-7, the V gene TRBV6-1, with D perhaps matching TRBD2 (6 bases). This CDR3 is 16 amino acids long. Germline V gene lookup returns CDR1 MNHNS and CDR2 SASEGT. V was clipped by 1 base and J by 3 bases, with 16 bases between them.

This clone turned up a few times. The J gene is TRBJ2-5, the V gene TRBV29-1; D ambiguous. From germline, CDR1 is SQVTM and CDR2 ANQGSEA. This CDR3 is 12 amino acids long. Trimming left V 7 bases short and J 3 bases short, with 12 bases between. The CDR3 DNA reads as TGCAGCGCTTGTTCAAATGAAGAGACCCAGTACTTC. It yields the protein CSACSNEETQYF.

In this sample, this clone turned up once. The V call is TRBV4-1, the J call TRBJ1-6; D perhaps matches TRBD1 (5 bases). V lost 4 bases and J 0 bases, leaving 10 bases between the germline ends. CDR3 size: 16 residues. CDR1 and CDR2 (germline): MGHRA, YSYEKL. The CDR3 protein is CASSPHGASYNSPLHF. The CDR3 DNA reads TGCGCCAGCAGCCCTCACGGGGCCTCCTATAATTCACCCCTCCACTTT.

The chain has TRBV5-1 and TRBJ2-2; TRBD2 matches 9 bases. After removal of 3 bases from V and 9 bases from J, the junction contained 12 bases not matched to a gene. The CDR3 covers 16 residues. CDR1 and CDR2 (germline): SGHRS, YFSETQ. The CDR3 sequence: CASSSAGGRLKRELFF. The CDR3 DNA reads as TGCGCCAGCAGCTCCGCGGGAGGGCGGTTAAAGCGGGAGCTGTTTTTT. Combining the CDR3 with reference TRBV5-1 and TRBJ2-2 gives the whole variable domain KAGVTQTPRYLIKTRGQQVTLSCSPISGHRSVSWYQQTPGQGLQFLFEYFSETQRNKGNFPGRFSGRQFSNSRSEMNVSTLELGDSALYLCASSSAGGRLKRELFFGEGSRLTVL.

This clone has a single count. V usage is TRBV4-1 and J usage is TRBJ2-7; D gene unclear. This CDR3 spans 15 amino acids. V lost 0 bases to trimming and J lost 3 bases, with 12 bases between them. The germline V gene has CDR1 MGHRA and CDR2 YSYEKL. The CDR3, as DNA: TGCGCCAGCAGCCAAGATGTTAGTCTTTACTACGAGCAGTACTTC. Translated: CASSQDVSLYYEQYF.

This chain links TRBV2 with TRBJ2-7, with D possibly TRBD1 on 6 matching bases. The V gene's germline CDR1 is SNHLY and CDR2 FYNNEI. Trimming removed 10 bases at V and 0 bases at J, with 13 bases between. The CDR3 length is 13 residues. The CDR3 region has the DNA TGTGCCACCCTGACAGGTGCCTCCTACGAGCAGTACTTC. This sequence encodes CATLTGASYEQYF.

This chain connects TRBV27 to TRBJ2-1; possible D gene TRBD1, 6 bases. The CDR3 extends over 16 amino acids. CDR1 MNHEY and CDR2 SMNVEV come from the germline V gene (reference sequence). V was cut by 6 bases and J by 3 bases, with 18 bases left in between. The CDR3 protein is CASRLPWGPYYNEQFF. The CDR3 nucleotides read TGTGCCAGCAGACTACCCTGGGGGCCCTACTACAATGAGCAGTTCTTC.

This clone was seen once. The chain links TRBV4-1 to TRBJ2-7; 8 bases fit TRBD2. CDR1 MGHRA and CDR2 YSYEKL come from the germline V gene. Trimming removed 3 bases from V and 0 bases from J; junction bases left unmatched: 4. CDR3 length equals 15 residues. The CDR3 is CASSQSSGSSYEQYF. In DNA, the CDR3 is TGCGCCAGCAGCCAGTCTAGCGGGTCCTCCTACGAGCAGTACTTC.

V usage is TRBV2 and J usage is TRBJ2-1; TRBD1 matches 7 bases. V was pared by 8 bases and J by 5 bases, with 3 bases of the junction left unmatched. The length of the CDR3 is 12 residues. Germline CDR1 SNHLY, CDR2 FYNNEI. The CDR3 coding sequence is TGTGCCAGCTTCCAGGGGGACAATGAGCAGTTCTTC. The encoded protein is CASFQGDNEQFF. Variable domain in full (rest from reference TRBV2 and TRBJ2-1): EPEVTQTPSHQVTQMGQEVILRCVPISNHLYFYWYRQILGQKVEFLVSFYNNEISEKSEIFDDQFSVERPDGSNFTLKIRSTKLEDSAMYFCASFQGDNEQFFGPGTRLTVL.

This chain connects TRBV5-1 to TRBJ2-5; D not certain. Trimming cost V 0 bases and J 4 bases, with 4 bases left between them. The CDR3 spans 12 residues. Germline V gene sequence: CDR1 SGHRS, CDR2 YFSETQ. The CDR3 coding sequence is TGCGCCAGCAGCTTGGAGATAGAGACCCAGTACTTC. Protein product: CASSLEIETQYF.

Note on this clone: The same CDR3 also results from other DNA sequences found in this sample. The V call is TRBV19, the J call TRBJ1-1; possibly TRBD1 for D (5 bases). V gave up 4 bases and J gave up 5 bases, with 5 bases separating them. Germline CDR1 is LNHDA and CDR2 is SQIVND (reference sequence). This CDR3 is 11 amino acids long. This chain's CDR3 is CASSRGTEAFF. For the CDR3, the DNA is TGTGCCAGTAGTAGGGGGACTGAAGCTTTCTTT. Together with reference TRBV19 and TRBJ1-1, the CDR3 gives the full variable domain: DGGITQSPKYLFRKEGQNVTLSCEQNLNHDAMYWYRQDPGQGLRLIYYSQIVNDFQKGDIAEGYSVSREKKESFPLTVTSAQKNPTAFYLCASSRGTEAFFGQGTRLTVV.

The rearrangement joins TRBV7-2 to TRBJ2-1; no firm D call. V was trimmed by 1 base and J by 3 bases, leaving 16 bases between them. Germline values: CDR1 SGHTA, CDR2 FQGNSA. This CDR3 is 17 amino acids long. Written as DNA, the CDR3 is TGTGCCAGCAGCTTAGTTGGTGGGTCGGGTGGCTACAATGAGCAGTTCTTC. As protein: CASSLVGGSGGYNEQFF.

V and J are TRBV6-1 and TRBJ1-2; D not certain. The CDR3 spans 13 residues. Per germline, CDR1 MNHNS and CDR2 SASEGT. With 1 base removed from V and 8 bases from J, the gap between germline ends came to 11 bases. This CDR3 reads CASSEGLGMGYTF. The CDR3 DNA reads TGTGCCAGCAGTGAAGGCCTGGGTATGGGCTACACCTTC.

The V and J genes are TRBV6-6 and TRBJ2-5; TRBD2 matches at 7 bases. Germline V gene lookup returns CDR1 MNHNY and CDR2 SVGAGI (reference sequence). V shed 6 bases, J shed 2 bases, and the junction held 9 bases outside the gene matches. This CDR3 is built from 15 residues. CDR3 DNA: TGTGCCAGCAGGACCGGGACTAACTTTCAAGAGACCCAGTACTTC. Residues: CASRTGTNFQETQYF.

V usage is TRBV27 and J usage is TRBJ2-7, with D possibly matching TRBD1 (6 bases). Per the germline V gene, CDR1 is MNHEY and CDR2 is SMNVEV (reference sequence). This CDR3 comprises 15 residues. The V end lost 4 bases, the J end lost 4 bases, and 17 bases lay between the germline ends. The CDR3 DNA reads TGTGCCAGCAGTTCCTATTATCGGGACAAGTACGAGCAGTACTTC. As protein: CASSSYYRDKYEQYF.

This sequence joins TRBV25-1 and TRBJ1-2; perhaps TRBD1 as D (6 bases). This CDR3 has 13 amino acids. Germline CDR1 is MGHDK and CDR2 is SYGVNS. V was pared by 4 bases and J by 7 bases, with 13 bases between. The CDR3 is CASSAYRVPGYTF. The CDR3 region has the DNA TGTGCCAGCAGTGCTTACAGGGTCCCTGGCTACACCTTC.